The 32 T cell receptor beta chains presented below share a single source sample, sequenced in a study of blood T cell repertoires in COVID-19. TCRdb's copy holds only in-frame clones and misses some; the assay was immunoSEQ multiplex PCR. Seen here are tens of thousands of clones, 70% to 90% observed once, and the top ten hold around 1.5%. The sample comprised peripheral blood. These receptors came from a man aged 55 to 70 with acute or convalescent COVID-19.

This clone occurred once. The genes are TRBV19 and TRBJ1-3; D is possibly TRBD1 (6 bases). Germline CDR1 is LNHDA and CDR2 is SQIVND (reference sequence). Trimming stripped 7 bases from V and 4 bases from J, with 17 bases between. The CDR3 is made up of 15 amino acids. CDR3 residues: CASNTLWTAGNTIYF. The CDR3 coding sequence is TGTGCCAGTAACACCTTATGGACAGCCGGAAACACCATATATTTT.

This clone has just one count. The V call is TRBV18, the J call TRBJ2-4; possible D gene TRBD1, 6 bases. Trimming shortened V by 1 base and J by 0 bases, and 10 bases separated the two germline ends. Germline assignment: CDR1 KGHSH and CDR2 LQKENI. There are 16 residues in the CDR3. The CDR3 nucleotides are TGTGCCAGCTCACCACGGGGGCAGGGAGCCAAAAACATTCAGTACTTC. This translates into CASSPRGQGAKNIQYF.

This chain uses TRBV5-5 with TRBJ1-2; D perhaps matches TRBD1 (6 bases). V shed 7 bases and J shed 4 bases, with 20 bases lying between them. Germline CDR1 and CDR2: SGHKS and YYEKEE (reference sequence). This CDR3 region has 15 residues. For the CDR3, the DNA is TGTGCCAGCGCCCGGGCGACCGGGACAACCTATGGCTACACCTTC. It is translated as CASARATGTTYGYTF.

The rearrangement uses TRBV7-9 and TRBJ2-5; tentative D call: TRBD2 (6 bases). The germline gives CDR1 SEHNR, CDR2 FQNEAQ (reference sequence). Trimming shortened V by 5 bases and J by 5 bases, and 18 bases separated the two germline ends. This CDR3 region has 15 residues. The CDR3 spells CASSTRDSQPETQYF. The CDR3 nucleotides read TGTGCCAGCAGCACACGGGACTCCCAGCCGGAGACCCAGTACTTC.

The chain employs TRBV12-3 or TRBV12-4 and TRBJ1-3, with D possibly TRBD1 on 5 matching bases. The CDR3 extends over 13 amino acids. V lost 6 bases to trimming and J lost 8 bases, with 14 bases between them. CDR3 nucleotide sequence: TGTGCCAGCAGGGGGGTGGGAGGGCACACCATATATTTT. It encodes CASRGVGGHTIYF.

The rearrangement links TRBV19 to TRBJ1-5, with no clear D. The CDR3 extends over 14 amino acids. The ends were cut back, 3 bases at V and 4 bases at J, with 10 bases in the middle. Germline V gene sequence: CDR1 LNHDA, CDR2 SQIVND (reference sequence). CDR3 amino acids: CASSIPRPNQPQHF. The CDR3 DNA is TGTGCCAGTAGTATCCCCAGGCCTAATCAGCCCCAGCATTTT.

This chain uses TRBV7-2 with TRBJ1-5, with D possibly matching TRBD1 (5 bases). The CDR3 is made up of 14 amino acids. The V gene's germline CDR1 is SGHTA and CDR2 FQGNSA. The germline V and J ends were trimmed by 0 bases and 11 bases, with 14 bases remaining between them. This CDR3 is CASSLAMGRGAQHF. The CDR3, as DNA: TGTGCCAGCAGCTTAGCGATGGGGCGGGGGGCCCAGCATTTT.

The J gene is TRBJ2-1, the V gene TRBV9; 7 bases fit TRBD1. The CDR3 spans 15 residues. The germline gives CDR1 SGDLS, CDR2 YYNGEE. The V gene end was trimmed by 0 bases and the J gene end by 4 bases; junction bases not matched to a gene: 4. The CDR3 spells CASSVVEGAYNEQFF. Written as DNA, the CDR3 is TGTGCCAGCAGCGTAGTTGAGGGGGCATACAATGAGCAGTTCTTC.

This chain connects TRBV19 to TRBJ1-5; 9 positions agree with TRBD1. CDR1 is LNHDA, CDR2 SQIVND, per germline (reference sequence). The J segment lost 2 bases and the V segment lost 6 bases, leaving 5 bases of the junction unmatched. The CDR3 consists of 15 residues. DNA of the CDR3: TGTGCCAGTAGGGGACAGGGCCGGGGCAATCAGCCCCAGCATTTT. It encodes CASRGQGRGNQPQHF.

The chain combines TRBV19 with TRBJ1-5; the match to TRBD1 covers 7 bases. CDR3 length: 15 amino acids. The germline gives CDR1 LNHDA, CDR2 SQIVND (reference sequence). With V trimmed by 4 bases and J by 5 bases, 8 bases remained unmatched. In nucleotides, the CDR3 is TGTGCCAGTAGTAATCCGGGACAGCGTCATCAGCCCCAGCATTTT. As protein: CASSNPGQRHQPQHF.

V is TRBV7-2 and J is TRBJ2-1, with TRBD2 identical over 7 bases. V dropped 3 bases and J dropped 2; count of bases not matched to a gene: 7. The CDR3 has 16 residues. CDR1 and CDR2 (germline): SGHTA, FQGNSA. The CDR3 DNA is TGTGCCAGCAGCTTTATGGCTAGCGGAACCTACAATGAGCAGTTCTTC. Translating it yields CASSFMASGTYNEQFF.

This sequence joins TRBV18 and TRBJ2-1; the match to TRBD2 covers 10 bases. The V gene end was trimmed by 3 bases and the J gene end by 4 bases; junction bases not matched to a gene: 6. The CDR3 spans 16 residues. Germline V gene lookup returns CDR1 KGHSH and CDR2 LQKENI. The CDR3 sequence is CASSPRTSGMYNEQFF. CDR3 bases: TGTGCCAGCTCACCGAGGACTAGCGGCATGTACAATGAGCAGTTCTTC.

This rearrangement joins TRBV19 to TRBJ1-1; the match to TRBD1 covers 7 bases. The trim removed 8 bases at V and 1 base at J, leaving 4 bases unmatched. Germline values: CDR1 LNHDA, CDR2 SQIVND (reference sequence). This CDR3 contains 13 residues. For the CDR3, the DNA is TGTGCCAGTTCCGGGACAGCGAACACTGAAGCTTTCTTT. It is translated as CASSGTANTEAFF.

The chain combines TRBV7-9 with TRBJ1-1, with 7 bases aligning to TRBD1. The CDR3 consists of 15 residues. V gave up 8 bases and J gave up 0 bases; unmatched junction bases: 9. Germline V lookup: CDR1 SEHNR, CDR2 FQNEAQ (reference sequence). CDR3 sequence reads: CASVPPGQLNTEAFF. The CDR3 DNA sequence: TGTGCCAGCGTTCCTCCGGGACAGCTGAACACTGAAGCTTTCTTT.

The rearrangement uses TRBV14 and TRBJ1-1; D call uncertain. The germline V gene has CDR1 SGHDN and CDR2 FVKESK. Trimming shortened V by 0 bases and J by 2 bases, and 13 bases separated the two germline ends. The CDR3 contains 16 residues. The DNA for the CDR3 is TGTGCCAGCAGCCAAGATCTGGGCAGGCTCAACACTGAAGCTTTCTTT. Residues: CASSQDLGRLNTEAFF.

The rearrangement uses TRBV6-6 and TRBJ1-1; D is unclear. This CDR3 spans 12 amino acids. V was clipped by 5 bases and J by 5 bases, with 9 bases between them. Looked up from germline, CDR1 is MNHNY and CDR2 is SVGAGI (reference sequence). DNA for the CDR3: TGTGCCAGCAGTGCTCCCGAGACTGAAGCTTTCTTT. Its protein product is CASSAPETEAFF.

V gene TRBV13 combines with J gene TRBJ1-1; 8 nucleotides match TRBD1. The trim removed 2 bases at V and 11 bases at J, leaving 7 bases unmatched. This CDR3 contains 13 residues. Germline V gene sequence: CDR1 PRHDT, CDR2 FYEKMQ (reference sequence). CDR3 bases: TGTGCCAGCAGCTTAAAGGGACAGGCTAGGGCTTTCTTT. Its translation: CASSLKGQARAFF.

The CDR3 reads CASSVGSRANTGELFF. In nucleotides, the CDR3 is TGTGCCAGCAGCGTAGGATCCAGGGCGAACACCGGGGAGCTGTTTTTT. The genes are TRBV9 and TRBJ2-2; TRBD1 might be the D (5 bases). Trimming cost V 0 bases and J 0 bases, with 9 bases left between them. Germline lookup yields CDR1 SGDLS and CDR2 YYNGEE. The CDR3 extends over 16 amino acids.

The CDR3 DNA reads as TGTGCCAGCAGCGTCGGGACAGGGGGGATTTATGGCTACACCTTC. Protein sequence: CASSVGTGGIYGYTF. This sequence joins TRBV9 and TRBJ1-2, with 11 bases identical to TRBD1. Germline V gene sequence: CDR1 SGDLS, CDR2 YYNGEE. Unmatched junction bases numbered 5, after V lost 2 bases and J lost 5 bases. The CDR3 is 15 residues long.

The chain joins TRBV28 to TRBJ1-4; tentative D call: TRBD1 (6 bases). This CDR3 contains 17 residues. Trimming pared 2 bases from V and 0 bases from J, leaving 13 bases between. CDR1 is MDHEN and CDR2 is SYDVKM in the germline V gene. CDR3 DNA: TGTGCCAGCAGTTTAGGCCCGACAGGTTCAACTAATGAAAAACTGTTTTTT. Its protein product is CASSLGPTGSTNEKLFF.

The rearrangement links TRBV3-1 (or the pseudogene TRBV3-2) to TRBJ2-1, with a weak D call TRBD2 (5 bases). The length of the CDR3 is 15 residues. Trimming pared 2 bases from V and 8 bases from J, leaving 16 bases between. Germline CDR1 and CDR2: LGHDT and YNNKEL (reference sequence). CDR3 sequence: CASSQTYGAGDEQFF. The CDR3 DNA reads TGTGCCAGCAGCCAAACCTACGGCGCCGGGGATGAGCAGTTCTTC.

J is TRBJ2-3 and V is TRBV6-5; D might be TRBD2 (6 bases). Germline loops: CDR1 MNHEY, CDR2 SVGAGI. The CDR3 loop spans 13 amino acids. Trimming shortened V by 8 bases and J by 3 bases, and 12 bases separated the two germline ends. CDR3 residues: CASRSGATDTQYF. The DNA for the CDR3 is TGTGCCAGCCGGTCGGGAGCAACAGATACGCAGTATTTT.

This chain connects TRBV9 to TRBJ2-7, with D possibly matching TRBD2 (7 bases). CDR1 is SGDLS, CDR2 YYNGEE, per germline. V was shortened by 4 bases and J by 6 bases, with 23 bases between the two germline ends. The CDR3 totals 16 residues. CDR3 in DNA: TGTGCCAGCAGCAGCCGGGGGCGGGAGAGCTTCTTCGAGCAGTACTTC. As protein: CASSSRGRESFFEQYF. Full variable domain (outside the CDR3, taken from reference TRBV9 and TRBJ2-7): DSGVTQTPKHLITATGQRVTLRCSPRSGDLSVYWYQQSLDQGLQFLIQYYNGEERAKGNILERFSAQQFPDLHSELNLSSLELGDSALYFCASSSRGRESFFEQYFGPGTRLTVT.

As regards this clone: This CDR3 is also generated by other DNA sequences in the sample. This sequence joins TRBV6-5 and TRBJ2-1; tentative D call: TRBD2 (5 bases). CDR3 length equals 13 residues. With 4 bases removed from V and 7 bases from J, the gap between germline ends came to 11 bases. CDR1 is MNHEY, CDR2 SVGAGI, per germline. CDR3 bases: TGTGCCAGCAGTTCCAAGAGAGGGAATGAGCAGTTCTTC. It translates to CASSSKRGNEQFF.

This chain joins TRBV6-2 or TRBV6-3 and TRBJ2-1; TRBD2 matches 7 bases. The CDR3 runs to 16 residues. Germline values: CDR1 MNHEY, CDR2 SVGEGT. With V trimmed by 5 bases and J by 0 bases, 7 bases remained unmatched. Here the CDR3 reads CASSPLERGSYNEQFF. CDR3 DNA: TGTGCCAGCAGTCCCCTTGAGCGGGGCTCCTACAATGAGCAGTTCTTC.

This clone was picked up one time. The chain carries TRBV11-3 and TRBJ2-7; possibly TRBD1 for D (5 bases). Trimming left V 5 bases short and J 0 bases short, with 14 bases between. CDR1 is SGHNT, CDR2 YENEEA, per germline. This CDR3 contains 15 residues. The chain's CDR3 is CASSPLGRRSYEQYF. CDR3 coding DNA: TGTGCCAGCAGCCCTTTGGGGCGCCGCTCCTACGAGCAGTACTTC.

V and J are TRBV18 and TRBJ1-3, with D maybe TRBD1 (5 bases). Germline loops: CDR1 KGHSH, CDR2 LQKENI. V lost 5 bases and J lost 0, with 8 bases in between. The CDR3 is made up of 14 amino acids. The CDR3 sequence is CASSIGDSGNTIYF. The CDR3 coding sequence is TGTGCCAGCTCAATAGGGGACTCTGGAAACACCATATATTTT.

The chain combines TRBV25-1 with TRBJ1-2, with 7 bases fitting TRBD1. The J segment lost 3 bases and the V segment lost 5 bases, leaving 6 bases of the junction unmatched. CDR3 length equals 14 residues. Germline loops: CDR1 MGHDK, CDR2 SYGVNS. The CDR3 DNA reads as TGTGCCAGCAGTTGGGACAGCATATACTATGGCTACACCTTC. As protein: CASSWDSIYYGYTF.

The CDR3 sequence is CASSRRDPNEQFF. CDR3 nucleotides: TGTGCCAGCAGCAGGCGGGACCCCAATGAGCAGTTCTTC. The genes are TRBV9 and TRBJ2-1; D perhaps matches TRBD2 (6 bases). Germline values: CDR1 SGDLS, CDR2 YYNGEE. The V and J ends lost 4 bases and 6 bases respectively, with 11 bases between them. The CDR3 consists of 13 residues.

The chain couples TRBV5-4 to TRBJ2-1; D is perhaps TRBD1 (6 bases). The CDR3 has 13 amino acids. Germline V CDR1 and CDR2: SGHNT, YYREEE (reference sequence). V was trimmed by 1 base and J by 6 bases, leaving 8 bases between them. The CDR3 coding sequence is TGTGCCAGCAGCTTGACAGGGTTCAATGAGCAGTTCTTC. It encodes CASSLTGFNEQFF.

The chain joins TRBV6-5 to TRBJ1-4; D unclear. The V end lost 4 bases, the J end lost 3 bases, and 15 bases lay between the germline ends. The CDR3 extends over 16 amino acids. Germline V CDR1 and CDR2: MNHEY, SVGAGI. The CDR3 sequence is CASSSYEGSPNEKLFF. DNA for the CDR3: TGTGCCAGCAGTTCCTACGAGGGCAGTCCTAATGAAAAACTGTTTTTT.

This chain's CDR3 is CASTRAGTSGRLTDTQYF. The CDR3 DNA follows: TGTGCCAGCACCCGGGCCGGGACTAGCGGGAGGTTAACAGATACGCAGTATTTT. V gene TRBV27 combines with J gene TRBJ2-3; 15 bases align to TRBD2. The V gene end was trimmed by 7 bases and the J gene end by 3 bases; junction bases not matched to a gene: 11. Germline lookup yields CDR1 MNHEY and CDR2 SMNVEV (reference sequence). CDR3 length: 18 residues.